Listed below are T cell receptor beta chains from one sample, sequenced in a study of CD8 T cell repertoires and HIV-1 epitope variants. No cognate antigen is known for these TCRs. Using immunoSEQ multiplex PCR, the repertoire was profiled, and TCRdb retains in-frame clones only, with some absent. The table shows approximately 5,500 clones, with 60% to 70% occurring only once. The source material was cultured CD8+ T cells derived from PBMCs. All receptors come from a male donor with HIV. Both conserved end residues are part of each CDR3. D genes are given only for firm matches. Part of the rows lack a size; the others show once, few, many or a class for expanded clones.

clone_size: .; d_call: TRBD2; j_call: .; v_call: TRBV27; cdr3_aa: CASSLYLAGGYEQYF
clone_size: once; d_call: .; j_call: TRBJ1-2; v_call: TRBV6-5; cdr3_aa: CASSYSFGEVHNGYTF
clone_size: .; d_call: .; j_call: TRBJ2-7; v_call: TRBV25-1; cdr3_aa: CASSSDVSAYEQYF
clone_size: once; d_call: TRBD1; j_call: TRBJ1-5; v_call: TRBV6-5; cdr3_aa: CASSYSRQGNEPQHF
clone_size: .; d_call: .; j_call: TRBJ1-1; v_call: TRBV19; cdr3_aa: CASTFGFTEAFF
clone_size: .; d_call: TRBD2; j_call: TRBJ2-1; v_call: TRBV28; cdr3_aa: CASSLGLAGGSSYNEQFF
clone_size: few; d_call: .; j_call: TRBJ2-1; v_call: TRBV28; cdr3_aa: CASSLTSLYNEQFF
clone_size: .; d_call: .; j_call: TRBJ2-7; v_call: TRBV28; cdr3_aa: CASSLFEGAGARYEQYF
clone_size: medium-sized; d_call: .; j_call: TRBJ1-5; v_call: TRBV5-5; cdr3_aa: CASSDHNQPQHF
clone_size: .; d_call: .; j_call: TRBJ1-1; v_call: TRBV2; cdr3_aa: CASSEGRNTEAFF
clone_size: .; d_call: TRBD1; j_call: TRBJ1-1; v_call: TRBV6-5; cdr3_aa: CASSYANRGMNTEAFF
clone_size: .; d_call: .; j_call: TRBJ2-5; v_call: TRBV7-9; cdr3_aa: CASSLDRYQETQYF